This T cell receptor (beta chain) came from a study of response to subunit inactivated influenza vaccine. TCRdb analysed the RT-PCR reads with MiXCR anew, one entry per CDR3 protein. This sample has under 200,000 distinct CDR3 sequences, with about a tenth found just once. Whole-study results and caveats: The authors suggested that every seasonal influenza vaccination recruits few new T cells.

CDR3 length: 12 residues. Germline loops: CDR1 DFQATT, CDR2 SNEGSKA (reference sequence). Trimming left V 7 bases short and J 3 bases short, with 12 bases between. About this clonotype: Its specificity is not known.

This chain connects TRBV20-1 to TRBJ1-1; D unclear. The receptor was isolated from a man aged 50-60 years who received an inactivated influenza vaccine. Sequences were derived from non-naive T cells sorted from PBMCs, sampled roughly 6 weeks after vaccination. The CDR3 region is CSVVSGDTEAFF. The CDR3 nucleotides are TGCAGTGTCGTATCCGGGGACACTGAAGCTTTCTTT.